These T cell receptor beta chains were read from a single sample in a study of T cell repertoires in cytomegalovirus infection. Their antigens are not known. TCRdb processed the reads anew with MiXCR; each CDR3 protein has one entry. The sample has about 570,000 distinct CDR3 sequences; approximately 40% are singletons. This specimen was cultured PBMCs, taken from culture after CMV antigen stimulation. These receptors were taken from a human donor in good health (CMV status not recorded). Some clones in this sample may be carry-over from other donors' samples. The CDR3 runs from the conserved cysteine through the conserved F or W. The order of the fields is D gene, clone size, V gene, J gene, CDR3 DNA, CDR3 protein. D genes are given only for firm matches. The listing skips clone size in some rows; elsewhere it reads once, few, many or a size class.

>TRBD1|many|TRBV20-1|TRBJ2-2
TGCAGTGCAAGCAGGGGGCTCGGCACCGGGGAGCTGTTTTTT
CSASRGLGTGELFF
>-|-|TRBV5-1|TRBJ1-1
TGCGCCAGCAGCTTGGGGACGCGGGCTGAAGCTTTCTTT
CASSLGTRAEAFF
>-|-|TRBV20-1|TRBJ1-4
TGCAGTGCTAGAGGAGCGCCGAATGAAAAACTGTTTTTT
CSARGAPNEKLFF
>TRBD2|-|TRBV29-1|TRBJ2-3
TGCAGCGCTCCCGCTGGGACTAGCGTGGATACGCAGTATTTT
CSAPAGTSVDTQYF
>TRBD1|few|TRBV6-5|TRBJ2-1
TGTGCCAGCAGCATCCAGGGGGCTAACCAGTTCTTC
CASSIQGANQFF
>-|many|TRBV11-2|TRBJ1-5
TGTGCCAGCAGCTTAGGGGTTAGTCAGCCCCAGCATTTT
CASSLGVSQPQHF
>-|-|TRBV6-2/TRBV6-3|TRBJ2-1
TGTGCCAGCAGTCGGCAACTAGACATATACAATGAGCAGTTCTTC
CASSRQLDIYNEQFF
>TRBD1|many|TRBV7-8|TRBJ2-6
TGTGCCAGCAGCTTAGTTCGACAGGGGTACCCTGGGGCCAACGTCCTGACTTTC
CASSLVRQGYPGANVLTF
>TRBD1|-|TRBV7-9|TRBJ1-1
TGTGCCAGCAGACAGGGGGACACTGAAGCTTTCTTT
CASRQGDTEAFF
>-|-|TRBV10-3|TRBJ2-3
TGTGCCATCACGGGCAGTATCACAGATACGCAGTATTTT
CAITGSITDTQYF
>TRBD2|few|TRBV7-1|TRBJ2-1
TGTGCCAGCAGCCCCCGACTAGCGGGAAGGCTGTACAATGAGCAGTTCTTC
CASSPRLAGRLYNEQFF
>-|-|TRBV29-1|TRBJ2-3
TGCAGCGTCGCGACCGCAGGTTGGGGCTTCACAGATACGCAGTATTTT
CSVATAGWGFTDTQYF
>-|-|TRBV4-1|TRBJ1-1
TGCGCCAGCAGCCAAGATTTGCGGCAGGGGAACACTGAAGCTTTCTTT
CASSQDLRQGNTEAFF
>-|-|TRBV10-3|TRBJ1-5
TGTGCCATCAGCCGGGAGAGCAATCAGCCCCAGCATTTT
CAISRESNQPQHF
>-|-|TRBV4-1|TRBJ2-3
TGCGCCAGCAGCCAAGGACACGGAGCAGATACGCAGTATTTT
CASSQGHGADTQYF
>-|-|TRBV7-2|TRBJ1-5
TGTGCCAGCAGCCCCCGGCGGGGTGGGAGCAATCAGCCCCAGCATTTT
CASSPRRGGSNQPQHF
>-|-|TRBV15|TRBJ1-2
TGTGCCACCAGCAGAATGGGGACCCCTAACTATGGCTACACCTTC
CATSRMGTPNYGYTF
>-|-|TRBV12-3/TRBV12-4|TRBJ2-3
TGTGCCAGCAGTTCGGCACCCAGACTGAGCTCTACGCAGTATTTT
CASSSAPRLSSTQYF
>-|-|TRBV7-9|TRBJ2-1
TGTGCCAGCAGCCCTAGGGACGGGTACGATGAGCAGTTCTTC
CASSPRDGYDEQFF
>TRBD1|-|TRBV5-6|TRBJ2-7
TGTGCCAGCAGCTTAGGCAACAGGGGCGCCTACGAGCAGTACTTC
CASSLGNRGAYEQYF
>-|few|TRBV5-4|TRBJ2-4
TGTGCCAGCAGCTCCGGGGGAAACATTCAGTACTTC
CASSSGGNIQYF
>-|-|TRBV6-1|TRBJ2-2
TGTGCCAGCACAGGGCCCGCGAACACCGGGGAGCTGTTTTTT
CASTGPANTGELFF
>TRBD2|few|TRBV5-1|TRBJ2-5
TGCGCCAGCAGCCAATGGACTAGCGATCAAGAGACCCAGTACTTC
CASSQWTSDQETQYF
>-|few|TRBV10-3|TRBJ1-1
TGTGCCATCAGTGAGTCGAGGGGGAACACTGAAGCTTTCTTT
CAISESRGNTEAFF
>TRBD1|few|TRBV7-2|TRBJ1-5
TGTGCCAGCAGCTTAGGGACAGGCGGCGGGCCCCAGCATTTT
CASSLGTGGGPQHF
>-|few|TRBV19|TRBJ2-4
TGTGCCAGTAGCCCTTTCGCGGCACTAGCCAAAAACATTCAGTACTTC
CASSPFAALAKNIQYF
>TRBD1|few|TRBV28|TRBJ1-5
TGTGCCAGCAGTACTACAGGGGGCCCGAGCAATCAGCCCCAGCATTTT
CASSTTGGPSNQPQHF
>-|few|TRBV25-1|TRBJ1-1
TGTGCCAGCAGTGCTCTGGACAGCTTGAACACTGAAGCTTTCTTT
CASSALDSLNTEAFF
>TRBD1|-|TRBV6-2/TRBV6-3|TRBJ2-3
TGTGCCAGCAGGTTGACAGGGTCGGATACGCAGTATTTT
CASRLTGSDTQYF
>-|few|TRBV7-8|TRBJ2-1
TGTGCCAGCAGCTCGACTACTCGCAATGAGCAGTTCTTC
CASSSTTRNEQFF
>TRBD2|many|TRBV7-9|TRBJ2-2
TGTGCCAGCAGCCCCTTGACTAGCGGGGGTCCCGGGGAGCTGTTTTTT
CASSPLTSGGPGELFF
>TRBD1|many|TRBV7-2|TRBJ2-7
TGTGCCAGCAGCTTTCAGGGACAGACCTCCTACGAGCAGTACTTC
CASSFQGQTSYEQYF
>TRBD1|few|TRBV6-2/TRBV6-3|TRBJ2-5
TGTGCCAGCAGCTACGACAGGGTTAATCGCGAGACCCAGTACTTC
CASSYDRVNRETQYF
>-|-|TRBV7-9|TRBJ2-6
TGTGCCAGCAGCCCGGGGACCGCCGGGGCCAACGTCCTGACTTTC
CASSPGTAGANVLTF
>-|-|TRBV6-5|TRBJ1-1
TGTGCCAGCAGTTACCCCGCGGGAAGGTATACTGAAGCTTTCTTT
CASSYPAGRYTEAFF
>-|few|TRBV7-2|TRBJ2-2
TGTGCCAGCAGCCCCGTCCCCGGGGGTATCTACACCGGGGAGCTGTTTTTT
CASSPVPGGIYTGELFF
>TRBD2|many|TRBV7-2|TRBJ2-1
TGTGCCAGCAGCTTAAGCGGGGCAACCTCCTACAATGAGCAGTTCTTC
CASSLSGATSYNEQFF
>-|-|TRBV6-6|TRBJ1-1
TGTGCCAGCAGTTACTCTTCAGGAGTGCCGAACTCTGAAGCTTTCTTT
CASSYSSGVPNSEAFF
>-|many|TRBV7-8|TRBJ2-7
TGTGCCAGCAGCTTTTTGGAGGGCTCGGGATACGAGCAGTACTTC
CASSFLEGSGYEQYF
>-|-|TRBV6-2/TRBV6-3|TRBJ2-1
TGTGCCAGCAGCATGGACAGCTACAATGAGCAGTTCTTC
CASSMDSYNEQFF
>TRBD2|-|TRBV12-3/TRBV12-4|TRBJ2-1
TGTGCCAGCAGTTCCCTTGGGCGGGAGGGCCGAGGATGGAATGAGCAGTTCTTC
CASSSLGREGRGWNEQFF
>-|-|TRBV12-3/TRBV12-4|TRBJ1-5
TGTGCCAGCAGTATTCTCGGCAGCAATCAGCCCCAGCATTTT
CASSILGSNQPQHF
>-|-|TRBV11-3|TRBJ2-7
TGTGCCAGCATTTTCCTTGGACCGCTGTTGGGCGAGCAGTACTTC
CASIFLGPLLGEQYF
>-|-|TRBV7-9|TRBJ2-5
TGTGCCAGCAGCCTCCCCAGACTGAATCGGCCCCAAGAGACCCAGTACTTC
CASSLPRLNRPQETQYF
>-|many|TRBV7-2|TRBJ2-2
TGTGCCAGCAGCCCCAATCGAAGAGACGGGGAGCTGTTTTTT
CASSPNRRDGELFF
>-|-|TRBV6-2/TRBV6-3|TRBJ2-5
TGTGTCAGCAGTTACTGGGACGTTAACCAAGAGACCCAGTACTTC
CVSSYWDVNQETQYF
>-|-|TRBV15|TRBJ2-7
TGTGCCACCAGCCCCGGACGCGGGGCGTACGAGCAGTACTTC
CATSPGRGAYEQYF
>-|-|TRBV4-1|TRBJ1-4
TGTGCCAGCAGCCAAGACCCCGGAACGTATAATGAAAAACTGTTTTTT
CASSQDPGTYNEKLFF
>-|-|TRBV6-1|TRBJ1-5
TGTGCCTCAGGGGTTGGTGATCAGCCCCAGCATTTT
CASGVGDQPQHF
>TRBD1|few|TRBV6-1|TRBJ1-2
TGTGCCAGCAGTGAAGCGCGGGGACAGGGGCATTGGTATGGCTACACCTTC
CASSEARGQGHWYGYTF
>-|few|TRBV7-8|TRBJ1-1
TGTGCCAGCAGCTCGATCGACATCAGTACCAACACTGAAGCTTTCTTT
CASSSIDISTNTEAFF
>TRBD1|many|TRBV7-2|TRBJ1-5
TGTGCCAGCAGCCCAGACAGGGGGCGCGAGCAGCCCCAGCATTTT
CASSPDRGREQPQHF
>-|many|TRBV7-2|TRBJ2-7
TGTGCCAGCAGCCCCTCTACGAAGCAGTACTTC
CASSPSTKQYF
>TRBD2|once|TRBV5-4|TRBJ2-7
TGTGCCAGCAGCTCCGCTAGCGGGAGGTCACACGAGCAGTACTTC
CASSSASGRSHEQYF
>-|-|TRBV7-2|TRBJ1-6
TGTGCCAGCAGCTTATACGGGATCGGGCAGGGTGGTTCACCCCTCCACTTT
CASSLYGIGQGGSPLHF